These T cell receptor beta chains were read from a single sample in a study of monozygotic twins with inflammatory bowel disease. TCRdb re-called the 5' RACE reads, yielding one record per CDR3 amino acid sequence without DNA. The record lists some 440,000 distinct CDR3 sequences, of which the ten most abundant hold 2% to 3%. The sequencing input was blood. The receptors derive from a human donor with ulcerative colitis or Crohn's disease, or a healthy co-twin of an affected twin (not recorded which). Each CDR3 is given with its conserved first and last residue. The order of the fields is J gene, V gene, CDR3 protein.

>TRBJ1-1|TRBV19
CASSLADRGSLNTEAFF
>TRBJ1-5|TRBV5-1
CASKKDFNQPQHF
>TRBJ2-7|TRBV3-1
CASSRGRSPYEQYF
>TRBJ2-2|TRBV19
CASSPGLAGAGWAGELFF
>TRBJ1-3|TRBV5-1
CASSLKAGGYSGNTIYF
>TRBJ1-4|TRBV21-1
CASRDLEEKLFF
>TRBJ2-5|TRBV12-3/TRBV12-4
CASSLWGRNQETQYF
>TRBJ1-6|TRBV4-3
CASSQTSGTFNSPLHF
>TRBJ1-6|TRBV19
CASSPRQEAGSPLHF
>TRBJ2-3|TRBV12-3/TRBV12-4
CASRFRAGISTDTQYF
>TRBJ2-3|TRBV5-1
CASSASGSSTDTQYF
>TRBJ2-3|TRBV12-3/TRBV12-4
CASTRDRVGTDTQYF
>TRBJ2-5|TRBV10-3
CAISDPVVGAGETQYF
>TRBJ1-1|TRBV6-5
CASSYLADRGPEAFF
>TRBJ1-4|TRBV5-1
CASSLEAGRSEKLFF
>TRBJ2-5|TRBV30
CAWTQLGVQETQYF
>TRBJ1-1|TRBV12-3/TRBV12-4
CASSFRQGAVPNTEAFF